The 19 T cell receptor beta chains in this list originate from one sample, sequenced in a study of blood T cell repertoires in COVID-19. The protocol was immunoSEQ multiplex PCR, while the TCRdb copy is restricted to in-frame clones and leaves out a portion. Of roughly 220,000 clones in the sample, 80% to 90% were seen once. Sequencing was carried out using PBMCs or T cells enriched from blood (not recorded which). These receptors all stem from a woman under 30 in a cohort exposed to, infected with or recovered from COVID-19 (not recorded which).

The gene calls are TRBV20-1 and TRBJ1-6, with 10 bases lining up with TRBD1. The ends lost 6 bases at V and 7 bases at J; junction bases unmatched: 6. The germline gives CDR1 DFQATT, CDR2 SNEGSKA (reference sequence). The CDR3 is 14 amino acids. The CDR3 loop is CSASKTGGNSPLHF. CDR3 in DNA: TGCAGTGCAAGTAAGACAGGGGGCAATTCACCCCTCCACTTT.

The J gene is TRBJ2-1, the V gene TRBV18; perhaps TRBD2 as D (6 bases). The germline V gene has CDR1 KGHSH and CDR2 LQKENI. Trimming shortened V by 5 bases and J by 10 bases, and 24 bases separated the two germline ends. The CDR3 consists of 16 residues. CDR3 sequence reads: CASSWSGADRATEQFF. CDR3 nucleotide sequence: TGTGCCAGCTCATGGTCGGGAGCCGACCGCGCAACGGAGCAGTTCTTC.

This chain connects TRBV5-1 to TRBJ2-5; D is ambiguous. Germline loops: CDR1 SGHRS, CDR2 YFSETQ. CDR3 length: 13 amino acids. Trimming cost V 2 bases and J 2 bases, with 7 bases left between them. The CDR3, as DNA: TGCGCCAGCAGCTTTCCTAATCAAGAGACCCAGTACTTC. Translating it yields CASSFPNQETQYF. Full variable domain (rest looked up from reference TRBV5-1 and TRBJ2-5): KAGVTQTPRYLIKTRGQQVTLSCSPISGHRSVSWYQQTPGQGLQFLFEYFSETQRNKGNFPGRFSGRQFSNSRSEMNVSTLELGDSALYLCASSFPNQETQYFGPGTRLLVL.

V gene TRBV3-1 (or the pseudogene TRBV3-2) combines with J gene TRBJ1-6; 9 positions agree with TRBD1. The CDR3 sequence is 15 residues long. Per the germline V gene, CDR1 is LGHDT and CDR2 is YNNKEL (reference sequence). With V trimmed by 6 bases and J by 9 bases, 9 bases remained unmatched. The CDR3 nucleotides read TGTGCCAGCAGGGAATCCGGGACAGGGCGTTCACCCCTCCACTTT. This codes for CASRESGTGRSPLHF.

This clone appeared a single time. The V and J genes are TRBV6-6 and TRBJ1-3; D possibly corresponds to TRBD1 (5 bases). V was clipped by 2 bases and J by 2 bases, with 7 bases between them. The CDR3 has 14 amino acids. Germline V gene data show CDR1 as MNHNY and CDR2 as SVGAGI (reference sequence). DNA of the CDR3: TGTGCCAGCAGTTACACAGGTACTGGAAACACCATATATTTT. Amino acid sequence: CASSYTGTGNTIYF.

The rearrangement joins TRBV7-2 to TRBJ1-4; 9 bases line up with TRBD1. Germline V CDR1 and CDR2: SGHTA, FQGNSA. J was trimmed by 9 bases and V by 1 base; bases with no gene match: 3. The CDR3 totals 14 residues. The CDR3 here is CASSLVGTGKKLFF. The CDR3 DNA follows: TGTGCCAGCAGCTTAGTGGGGACAGGGAAAAAACTGTTTTTT.

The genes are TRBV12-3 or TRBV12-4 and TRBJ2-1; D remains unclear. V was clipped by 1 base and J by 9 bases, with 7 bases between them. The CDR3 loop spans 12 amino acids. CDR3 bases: TGTGCCAGCAGTTTAGGAGGTATTGAGCAGTTCTTC. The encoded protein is CASSLGGIEQFF.

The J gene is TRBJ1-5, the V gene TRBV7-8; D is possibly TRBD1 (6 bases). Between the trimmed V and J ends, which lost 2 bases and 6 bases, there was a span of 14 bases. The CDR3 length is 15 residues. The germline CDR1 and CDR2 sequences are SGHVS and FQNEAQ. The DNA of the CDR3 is TGTGCCAGCAGCTTATCAGGGGCGCGCAGTCAGCCCCAGCATTTT. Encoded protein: CASSLSGARSQPQHF.

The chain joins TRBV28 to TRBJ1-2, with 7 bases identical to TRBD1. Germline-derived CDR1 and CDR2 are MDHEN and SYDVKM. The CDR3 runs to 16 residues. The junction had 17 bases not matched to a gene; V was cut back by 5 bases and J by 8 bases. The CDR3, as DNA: TGTGCCAGCAGTGCTGGGTCGACAGGGAAGTCGAAGGGCTACACCTTC. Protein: CASSAGSTGKSKGYTF.

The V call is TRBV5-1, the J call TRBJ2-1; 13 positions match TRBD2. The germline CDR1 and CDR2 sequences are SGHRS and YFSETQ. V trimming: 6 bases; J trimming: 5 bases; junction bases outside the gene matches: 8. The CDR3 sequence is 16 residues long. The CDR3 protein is CASTDLLAGGDNEQFF. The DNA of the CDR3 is TGCGCCAGCACCGACTTACTAGCGGGGGGGGACAATGAGCAGTTCTTC.

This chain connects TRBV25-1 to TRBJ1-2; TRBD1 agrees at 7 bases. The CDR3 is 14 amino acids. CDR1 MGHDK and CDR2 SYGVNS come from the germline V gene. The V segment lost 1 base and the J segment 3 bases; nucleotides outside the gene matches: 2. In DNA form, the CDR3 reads TGTGCCAGCAGTGAATTGGGGACAGACTATGGCTACACCTTC. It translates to CASSELGTDYGYTF.

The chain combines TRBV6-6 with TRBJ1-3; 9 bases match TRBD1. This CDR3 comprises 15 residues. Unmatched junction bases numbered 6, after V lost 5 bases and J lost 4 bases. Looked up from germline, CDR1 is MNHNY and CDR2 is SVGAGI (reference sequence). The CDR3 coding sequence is TGTGCCAGCAGTCGCGGACAGGGGAAGGGAAACACCATATATTTT. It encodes CASSRGQGKGNTIYF.

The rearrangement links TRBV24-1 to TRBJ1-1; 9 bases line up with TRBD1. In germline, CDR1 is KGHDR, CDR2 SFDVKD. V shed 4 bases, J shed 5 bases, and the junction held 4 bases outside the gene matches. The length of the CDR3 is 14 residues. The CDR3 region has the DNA TGTGCCACCAGTGACCCAGGGACAGGGACTGAAGCTTTCTTT. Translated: CATSDPGTGTEAFF.

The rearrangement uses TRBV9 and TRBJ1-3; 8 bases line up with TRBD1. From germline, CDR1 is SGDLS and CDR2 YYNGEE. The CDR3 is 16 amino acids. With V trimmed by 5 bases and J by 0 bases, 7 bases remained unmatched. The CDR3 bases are TGTGCCAGCAGGGGGACAGGCTCTCACTCTGGAAACACCATATATTTT. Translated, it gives CASRGTGSHSGNTIYF.

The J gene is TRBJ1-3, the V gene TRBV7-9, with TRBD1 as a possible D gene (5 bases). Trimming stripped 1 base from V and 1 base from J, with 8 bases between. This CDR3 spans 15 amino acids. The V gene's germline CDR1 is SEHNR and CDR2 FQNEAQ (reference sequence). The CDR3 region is CASSLVRGSGNTIYF. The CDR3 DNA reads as TGTGCCAGCAGCTTAGTTCGGGGGTCTGGAAACACCATATATTTT.

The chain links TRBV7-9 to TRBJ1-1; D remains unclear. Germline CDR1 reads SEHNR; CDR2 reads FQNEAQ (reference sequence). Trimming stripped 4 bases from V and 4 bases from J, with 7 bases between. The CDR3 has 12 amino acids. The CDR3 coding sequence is TGTGCCAGCAGCTATGTGAGCACTGAAGCTTTCTTT. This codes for CASSYVSTEAFF.

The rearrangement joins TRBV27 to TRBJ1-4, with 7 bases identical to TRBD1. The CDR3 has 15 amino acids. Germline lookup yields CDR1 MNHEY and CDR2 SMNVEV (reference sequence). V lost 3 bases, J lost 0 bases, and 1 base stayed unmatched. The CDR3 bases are TGTGCCAGCAGTTTTCAGGGGGCAACTAATGAAAAACTGTTTTTT. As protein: CASSFQGATNEKLFF.

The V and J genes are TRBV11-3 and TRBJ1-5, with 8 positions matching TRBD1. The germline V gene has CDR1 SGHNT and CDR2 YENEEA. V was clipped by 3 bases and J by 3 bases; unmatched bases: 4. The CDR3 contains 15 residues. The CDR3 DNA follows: TGTGCCAGCAGCTTGACAGGGGACTTCAATCAGCCCCAGCATTTT. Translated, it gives CASSLTGDFNQPQHF.

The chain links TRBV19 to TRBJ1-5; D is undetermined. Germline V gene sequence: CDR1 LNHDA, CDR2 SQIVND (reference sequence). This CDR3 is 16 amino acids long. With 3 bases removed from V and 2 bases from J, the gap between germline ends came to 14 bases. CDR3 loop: CASSIPPGYGNQPQHF. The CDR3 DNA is TGTGCCAGTAGTATCCCCCCGGGGTACGGCAATCAGCCCCAGCATTTT.